Listed below are T cell receptor beta chains from one sample, sequenced in a study of spatial heterogeneity in lung cancer. TCRdb re-derived calls from the 5' RACE reads in MiXCR, one entry per CDR3 protein. The table lists around 15,000 distinct CDR3 sequences, approximately 8.5% of them singletons. Sequenced material: PBMCs, taken at surgery. The receptors were sampled from a female donor with early-stage non-small cell lung cancer. Each CDR3 is given with its conserved first and last residue.

TRBV20-1,TRBJ1-1,CSARKQAGTEAFF
TRBV7-9,TRBJ2-5,CASSPRNRQEETQYF
TRBV2,TRBJ2-5,CASSGAGTRQGETQYF
TRBV7-2,TRBJ1-3,CASSFNSGNTIYF
TRBV5-1,TRBJ2-1,CASSLTGTSGYNEQFF
TRBV27,TRBJ1-5,CASTQRGTGNTQPQHF
TRBV20-1,TRBJ2-3,CSASPGVGQGEDKADTQYF
TRBV24-1,TRBJ2-2,CAGEGQGPGELFF
TRBV18,TRBJ2-7,CASSPPQGHEQYF
TRBV27,TRBJ1-2,CASSFRDSTASCTF
TRBV27,TRBJ2-1,CASSFYRGNEQFF
TRBV24-1,TRBJ2-2,CATSGPNTGELFF
TRBV6-1,TRBJ2-7,CASSEGTGFYEQYF
TRBV6-5,TRBJ2-7,CASRQTASYEQYF
TRBV6-5,TRBJ1-1,CASNYGGGGATEAFF
TRBV20-1,TRBJ2-4,CSAREAAQVNIQYF
TRBV7-9,TRBJ2-7,CASSLTSSYEQYF
TRBV29-1,TRBJ2-1,CSVEDWNEQFF
TRBV28,TRBJ2-7,CASSPGGQGTYEQYF
TRBV20-1,TRBJ1-1,CSARGLQGAFSYAEAFF
TRBV20-1,TRBJ2-3,CSARQGTDTQYF
TRBV5-8,TRBJ2-5,CASSLYGGGETQYF
TRBV28,TRBJ1-1,CASNPPSLNTEAFF
TRBV12-3/TRBV12-4,TRBJ1-3,CASSLMSVLSGNTIYF
TRBV3-1,TRBJ2-7,CASSQNTGRSYEQYF
TRBV18,TRBJ1-3,CASSPGGQSSGNTIYF
TRBV7-2,TRBJ1-4,CASSWDPGLSEKLFF
TRBV6-5,TRBJ2-1,CASSDQIPYNEQFF
TRBV7-6,TRBJ1-6,CASTMGLHNSPLHF
TRBV18,TRBJ1-1,CASSPDRETEAFF
TRBV19,TRBJ2-2,CASGSYNTGELFF
TRBV18,TRBJ2-7,CASSPGGIYEQYF
TRBV7-2,TRBJ2-5,CASSTGQQETQYF
TRBV5-1,TRBJ2-6,CASSLDHPDVGANVLTF
TRBV7-2,TRBJ1-5,CASSSVGGAGQPQHF
TRBV19,TRBJ1-1,CASSGTRPRTEAFF
TRBV11-1,TRBJ1-1,CASSLDTNTEAFF
TRBV7-9,TRBJ2-3,CASSFGDSTDTQYF
TRBV21-1,TRBJ1-6,CASTLRNGSYNSPLHF
TRBV20-1,TRBJ2-7,CSARRLAGESYHYEQYF
TRBV2,TRBJ2-7,CASSGETSVGEQYF
TRBV29-1,TRBJ2-3,CSVTLGTDVINTQYF
TRBV20-1,TRBJ2-4,CSAIRPRDIQYF
TRBV5-1,TRBJ2-5,CASSSQGGTGETQYF
TRBV20-1,TRBJ2-7,CSARGGTGEEQYF
TRBV9,TRBJ1-1,CASSSRTRLRAEAFF
TRBV7-2,TRBJ2-3,CASSPVPTDTQYF
TRBV19,TRBJ2-2,CASRNRIQNTGELFF
TRBV5-1,TRBJ2-7,CASSLATPGTSGNYEQYF
TRBV7-2,TRBJ2-7,CASSLSQGGYEQYF
TRBV18,TRBJ1-2,CASSQDRAHGYTF
TRBV25-1,TRBJ2-2,CASSVRLGELFF
TRBV28,TRBJ1-5,CATHSFSNQPQHF
TRBV20-1,TRBJ1-6,CSARDVRIDNSPLHF